The 9 T cell receptor beta chains below come from one sample, sequenced in a study of post-analysis software for immune sequencing data. Antigens for these TCRs are unknown. The TCR beta cDNA libraries contained unique molecular identifiers. MiXCR was run by TCRdb on the PCR reads, yielding one entry per CDR3 protein. The data hold roughly 600,000 distinct CDR3 sequences, with roughly 45% observed a single time. Study observations and caveats: There were five or six TRBV segments more frequent in patients than controls, and TRBV5-6, TRBV5-1 and TRBV20-1 were among them.

Specimen: blood. The receptors originated from a girl aged 5-17 years with multiple sclerosis.

The chain has TRBV7-2 and TRBJ2-5, with a weak D call TRBD2 (5 bases). V was shortened by 2 bases and J by 4 bases, with 11 bases between the two germline ends. Germline lookup yields CDR1 SGHTA and CDR2 FQGNSA. The CDR3 runs to 14 residues. The CDR3 region is CASSLYEGGETQYF. CDR3 DNA: TGTGCCAGCAGCTTATACGAAGGAGGAGAGACCCAGTACTTC.

The chain joins TRBV9 to TRBJ2-5, with TRBD2 matching over 9 bases. V dropped 4 bases and J dropped 5; count of bases not matched to a gene: 9. CDR1 is SGDLS and CDR2 is YYNGEE in the germline V gene. This CDR3 has 15 residues. The DNA for the CDR3 is TGTGCCAGCAGCTTCCGGCTAGCGGGAACGGAGACCCAGTACTTC. Its translation is CASSFRLAGTETQYF.

The V call is TRBV7-2, the J call TRBJ2-5, with D tentatively TRBD1 (6 bases). Germline V lookup: CDR1 SGHTA, CDR2 FQGNSA. V was clipped by 3 bases and J by 4 bases, with 12 bases between them. There are 14 residues in the CDR3. The CDR3 DNA follows: TGTGCCAGCAGCTTTGCACAGGGAGTAGAGACCCAGTACTTC. Amino acid sequence: CASSFAQGVETQYF.

V is TRBV20-1 and J is TRBJ1-5, with 7 bases lining up with TRBD1. Trimming removed 4 bases from V and 1 base from J; junction bases left unmatched: 10. CDR3 length equals 16 residues. CDR1 DFQATT and CDR2 SNEGSKA come from the germline V gene (reference sequence). The CDR3 is CSAIPTGAGSNQPQHF. The CDR3 region has the DNA TGCAGTGCTATACCTACAGGGGCCGGGAGCAATCAGCCCCAGCATTTT.

The V call is TRBV5-6, the J call TRBJ2-3; no clear D. The germline gives CDR1 SGHDT, CDR2 YYEEEE. V lost 0 bases to trimming and J lost 14 bases, with 16 bases between them. The CDR3 has 13 residues. CDR3 sequence reads: CASSLGGLAARYF. Here the CDR3 DNA reads TGTGCCAGCAGCTTGGGTGGGCTGGCCGCGCGGTATTTT. The whole variable domain, remainder taken from reference TRBV5-6 and TRBJ2-3, is DAGVTQSPTHLIKTRGQQVTLRCSPKSGHDTVSWYQQALGQGPQFIFQYYEEEERQRGNFPDRFSGHQFPNYSSELNVNALLLGDSALYLCASSLGGLAARYFGPGTRLTVL.

The rearrangement links TRBV3-1 to TRBJ2-1; a weak D match, TRBD2 (6 bases). The germline V gene encodes CDR1 LGHDT and CDR2 YNNKEL (reference sequence). The V gene lost 4 bases and the J gene lost 9 bases, with 10 bases spanning the gap. The CDR3 loop spans 12 amino acids. The CDR3 DNA reads TGTGCCAGCAGCCGGGGACTCGGTGAGCAGTTCTTC. It translates to CASSRGLGEQFF.

This chain uses TRBV6-5 with TRBJ1-2, with 7 bases identical to TRBD1. With 4 bases clipped from V and 5 bases from J, the junction kept 7 bases outside the gene matches. The CDR3 consists of 14 residues. CDR1 is MNHEY, CDR2 SVGAGI, per germline. Here the CDR3 reads CASSFLGQLYGYTF. CDR3 DNA sequence: TGTGCCAGCAGTTTCTTGGGACAGTTGTATGGCTACACCTTC.

This clonotype has only a few counts. The rearrangement links TRBV7-9 to TRBJ2-1; D might be TRBD1 or TRBD2, each matching 5 bases. Germline V lookup: CDR1 SEHNR, CDR2 FQNEAQ (reference sequence). Trimming removed 5 bases at V and 7 bases at J, with 18 bases between. The CDR3 has 15 amino acids. CDR3 nucleotides: TGTGCCAGCAGCCGAGGGGCAGGAGAGTGGAATGAGCAGTTCTTC. Translating gives CASSRGAGEWNEQFF.

This chain joins TRBV5-1 and TRBJ2-7; D is uncertain. The CDR3 length is 14 residues. V lost 4 bases to trimming and J lost 0 bases, with 11 bases between them. The germline V gene has CDR1 SGHRS and CDR2 YFSETQ. CDR3 DNA sequence: TGCGCCAGCAGCCTCGACGGTCTCTCCTACGAGCAGTACTTC. Its translation is CASSLDGLSYEQYF. The full variable domain, its missing parts supplied by reference TRBV5-1 and TRBJ2-7, is KAGVTQTPRYLIKTRGQQVTLSCSPISGHRSVSWYQQTPGQGLQFLFEYFSETQRNKGNFPGRFSGRQFSNSRSEMNVSTLELGDSALYLCASSLDGLSYEQYFGPGTRLTVT.